This T cell receptor beta chain was sequenced for a study of blood T cell repertoires in COVID-19. The V segment lost 3 bases and the J segment 4 bases; nucleotides outside the gene matches: 10. CDR1 and CDR2 from the germline V gene are LGHNA and YSLEER. CDR3 length: 17 amino acids. The protocol was immunoSEQ multiplex PCR, while the TCRdb copy is restricted to in-frame clones and leaves out a portion. The data contain some 50,000 clones, around 87% of them singletons. The chain uses TRBV4-3 and TRBJ2-1, with 9 positions matching TRBD2. The origin of this receptor is a human donor in a cohort sampled during active COVID-19. The sample comprised peripheral blood. Written as DNA, the CDR3 is TGCGCCAGCAGCCAGGAGGGAGTAGCGGGGGAGTACAATGAGCAGTTCTTC. Its translation: CASSQEGVAGEYNEQFF.